These T cell receptor beta chains were read from a single sample in a study of long-term antiretroviral therapy in people with HIV. Measured with immunoSEQ multiplex PCR; TCRdb has only the in-frame clones, and not every one. The sample records 45,000 to 50,000 clones, around 80% being singletons. The sequencing here drew on unsorted PBMCs, taken 0.8 years after starting antiretroviral therapy. The receptor set was obtained from a woman under 30 with HIV. CDR3s leave out the opening cysteine and the closing phenylalanine or tryptophan.

TRBJ2-7,TRBV7-9,ASSSDRVSYEQY
TRBJ2-1,TRBV10-3,AISEYSAGANNEQF
TRBJ2-1,TRBV5-5,ASSLRSDNEQF
TRBJ2-7,TRBV4-3,ASSQDSLAGQEQY
TRBJ1-1,TRBV7-2,ASSLVQGDLLNTEAF
TRBJ2-7,TRBV15,ATSIGQGAYEQY
TRBJ2-1,TRBV7-3,ASSTGTGDEQF
TRBJ2-3,TRBV13,ASSAGTSGSKWGDTQY
TRBJ1-2,TRBV19,ASIRPGANYGYT
TRBJ2-7,TRBV4-1,ASSRRTGGGGEQY
TRBJ2-6,TRBV7-9,ASSPGQGSSSGANVLT
TRBJ2-7,TRBV6-5,ASSGTALEQY
TRBJ2-3,TRBV27,ASSSLPGRGTQY
TRBJ2-7,TRBV7-2,ASSYRAYEQY
TRBJ2-3,TRBV27,ASSTPTDTQY
TRBJ2-7,TRBV9,ASSVAGQGAKEQY
TRBJ2-5,TRBV7-6,ASSLRDPVLVETETQY
TRBJ2-4,TRBV9,ASSVGAGPKNIQY
TRBJ2-7,TRBV18,ASPTHPREQY
TRBJ2-7,TRBV7-2,ASSFSYEQY
TRBJ2-2,TRBV18,ASSSAGNTGELF
TRBJ2-1,TRBV11-2,ASSTHLAGGSEQF
TRBJ2-3,TRBV5-6,ASSSRASGSTDTQY
TRBJ1-4,TRBV5-5,ASSRSSRMNEKLF
TRBJ2-7,TRBV27,ASAFRGAASYEQY
TRBJ2-1,TRBV19,ASSPTSGRVNEQF
TRBJ1-2,TRBV28,ASSPDRDYGYT
TRBJ2-1,TRBV6-5,ASRPGLARNEQF
TRBJ2-2,TRBV9,ASSPGTTNTGELF
TRBJ2-5,TRBV4-1,ASSQDSTGGETQY
TRBJ2-7,TRBV11-1,ASSSPAAYEQY
TRBJ2-1,TRBV9,ASSGRGQF
TRBJ2-2,TRBV5-5,ASSLLAGTGELF
TRBJ2-2,TRBV5-1,ASSVTGGANTGELF
TRBJ2-7,TRBV27,ASRPSFRTGKYEQY
TRBJ1-2,TRBV7-2,ASSLQGDSHYGDT
TRBJ2-7,TRBV5-6,ASSSDTGTGAGLAEY
TRBJ2-2,TRBV9,ASSVVTGHTGELF
TRBJ2-5,TRBV11-2,ASSLKETQY
TRBJ2-3,TRBV5-1,ASSPWYTDTQY
TRBJ2-7,TRBV28,ASSHTGRGPTYEQY
TRBJ2-1,TRBV27,ASSSSAGNEQF
TRBJ2-2,TRBV5-1,ASSIGQVNTGELF
TRBJ1-6,TRBV7-6,ASSLAPGGPLH
TRBJ2-7,TRBV4-3,ASSPANQGARPHEQY